The rows below give T cell receptor beta chains drawn from one sample of a study of cytomegalovirus exposure and HLA in healthy donors. Here immunoSEQ multiplex PCR was the method, and the copy in TCRdb shows in-frame clones only, minus some. The sample carries about 190,000 clones, less than 90% recorded once. The sequencing sample was made of PBMCs. Receptor source: a boy aged 10-17 years in good health and CMV-seronegative. CDR3s include the opening cysteine and the closing phenylalanine or tryptophan. The order of the fields is J gene, D gene, V gene, clone size, CDR3 DNA, CDR3 protein. D genes are given only for firm matches. Clone sizes are given selectively: once, few, many, or a class where the clone is expanded.

TRBJ2-7	-	TRBV18	-	TGTGCCAGCTCACGGGACACCTACGAGCAGTACTTC	CASSRDTYEQYF
TRBJ1-4	-	TRBV21-1	-	TGTGCCAGCAGCAACCGAGAAGGGGACAGGGACGAAAAACTGTTTTTT	CASSNREGDRDEKLFF
TRBJ2-7	TRBD2	TRBV28	-	TGTGCCAGCAGCCCCAGGGGCGGGAGGGGGCTCGAGCAGTACTTC	CASSPRGGRGLEQYF
TRBJ2-7	-	TRBV10-3	-	TGTGCCACCCGGACGGGAACCTACGAGCAGTACTTC	CATRTGTYEQYF
TRBJ1-6	TRBD1	TRBV5-1	once	TGCGCCAGCAGCTTGGGACAGGGGTATAATTCACCCCTCCACTTT	CASSLGQGYNSPLHF
TRBJ1-1	-	TRBV7-6	-	TGTGCCAGCAGCTTAGTTTCTTCGGGGGACGCCCAAAACACTGAAGCTTTCTTT	CASSLVSSGDAQNTEAFF
TRBJ2-7	-	TRBV4-3	few	TGCGCCAGCAGCCAGAGGGGGGGGCACGGCGAGCAGTACTTC	CASSQRGGHGEQYF
TRBJ2-3	-	TRBV7-8	-	TGTGCCAGCATTCGGGGTTCGATCCTTGAGACGGGTACGCAGTATTTT	CASIRGSILETGTQYF
TRBJ1-4	-	TRBV4-1	few	TGCGCCAGCAGCCAAGCGGCAGGGGCGGTAGGGGAAAAACTGTTTTTT	CASSQAAGAVGEKLFF
TRBJ1-2	TRBD1	TRBV30	-	TGTGCCTGGAGCCTCGGGAAACGACAGGGGGCGACTAACTATGGCTACACCTTC	CAWSLGKRQGATNYGYTF
TRBJ2-7	-	TRBV21-1	-	TGTGCCAGCAGCAAGGACCCGGGACAGGGGGCGCGCGAGCAGTACTTC	CASSKDPGQGAREQYF
TRBJ1-4	-	TRBV6-5	-	TGTGCCAGCAGTGGGGCGGTTAATGAAAAACTGTTTTTT	CASSGAVNEKLFF
TRBJ2-7	-	TRBV5-1	-	TGCGCCAGCAGCTTGGACCTAGCATTCTACGAGCAGTACTTC	CASSLDLAFYEQYF
TRBJ2-3	TRBD2	TRBV23-1	-	TGCGCCAGCAGTCATGGGAGGGTGACAGATACGCAGTATTTT	CASSHGRVTDTQYF